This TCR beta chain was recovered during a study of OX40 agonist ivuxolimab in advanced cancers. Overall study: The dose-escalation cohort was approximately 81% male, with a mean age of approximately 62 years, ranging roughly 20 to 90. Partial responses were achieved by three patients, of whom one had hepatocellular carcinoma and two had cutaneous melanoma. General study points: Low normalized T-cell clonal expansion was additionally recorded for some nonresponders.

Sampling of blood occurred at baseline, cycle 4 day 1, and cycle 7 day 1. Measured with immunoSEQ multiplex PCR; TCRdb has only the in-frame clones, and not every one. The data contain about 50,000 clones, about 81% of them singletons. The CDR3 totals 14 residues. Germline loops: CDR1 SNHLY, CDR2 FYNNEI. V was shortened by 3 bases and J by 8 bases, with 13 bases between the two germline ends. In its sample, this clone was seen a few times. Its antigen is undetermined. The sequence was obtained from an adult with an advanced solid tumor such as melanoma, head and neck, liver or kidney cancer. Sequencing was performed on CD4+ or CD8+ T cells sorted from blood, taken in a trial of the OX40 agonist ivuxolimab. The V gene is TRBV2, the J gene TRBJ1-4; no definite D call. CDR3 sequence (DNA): TGTGCCAGCAGTGACCGGGTGGCGCTGGAAAAACTGTTTTTT. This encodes CASSDRVALEKLFF.